A selection of T cell receptor beta chains follows, all from one sample in a study of high-grade serous ovarian cancer treatment subgroups. The assay was immunoSEQ multiplex PCR, and TCRdb's table has in-frame clones only and misses some. The repertoire holds thousands of clones, with about 70% as singletons. Specimen: tumor tissue. Source of these receptors: a human donor with high-grade serous ovarian cancer. Each CDR3 is given with its conserved first and last residue. The listing skips clone size in some rows; elsewhere it reads once, few, many or a size class.

abundance	len	v_gene	j_gene	CDR3aa
-	12	TRBV11-2	TRBJ1-2	CASSSESRGYTF
-	15	TRBV5-4	TRBJ1-2	CASSLWVVRLYGYTF
-	12	TRBV7-9	TRBJ1-1	CASSLVSTEAFF
-	15	TRBV6-6	TRBJ1-2	CASSLVQGIGYGYTF
-	14	TRBV30	TRBJ1-3	CAWSLEGSGNTIYF
-	15	TRBV28	TRBJ2-7	CASSFSAGGTYEQYF
-	15	TRBV18	TRBJ1-1	CASSLGTGGNTEAFF
-	15	TRBV10-3	TRBJ1-6	CAIKGTGDYNSPLHF
-	14	TRBV19	TRBJ2-1	CASSITHRGPEQFF
-	17	TRBV11-2	TRBJ2-7	CASSLARGDRGPLEQYF
-	15	TRBV29-1	TRBJ2-1	CSVEGGPSGYNEQFF
large	15	TRBV30	TRBJ1-2	CAWSVGTVANYGYTF
-	14	TRBV5-1	TRBJ2-7	CASSSTSPGDEQYF
-	14	TRBV13	TRBJ1-5	CASSHSISNQPQHF
few	12	TRBV4-1	TRBJ2-2	CASSPRTGELFF
-	13	TRBV11-2	TRBJ1-1	CASSLDGGRGAFF
-	18	TRBV7-9	TRBJ1-2	CASSLTLGWGQGVRGYTF
-	15	TRBV10-3	TRBJ1-3	CAIGPTGGTGNTIYF
-	13	TRBV7-2	TRBJ2-5	CASSAAYDETQYF
-	15	TRBV19	TRBJ2-6	CASGRGLSGANVLTF
-	20	TRBV2	TRBJ2-6	CASSEAGSQGGFSGANVLTF
medium-sized	15	TRBV15	TRBJ2-7	CATSRDFGTGLEQYF
few	15	TRBV7-2	TRBJ2-3	CASSLLGQGGDTQYF
-	13	TRBV6-5	TRBJ1-2	CASSFRGGYGYTF
-	15	TRBV27	TRBJ1-2	CASSPSRRTGYGYTF
-	16	TRBV2	TRBJ2-3	CASSERRLGQTDTQYF
-	15	TRBV6-6	TRBJ2-2	CASSYSSGSSGELFF
once	15	TRBV28	TRBJ1-2	CASSLSLGGTYGYTF
few	14	TRBV2	TRBJ1-2	CASSRTGGRYGYTF
-	16	TRBV28	TRBJ1-5	CASSLDRGDSNQPQHF
-	14	TRBV5-1	TRBJ2-7	CASSLNRGSPEQYF
-	15	TRBV6-5	TRBJ2-5	CASSYRGLAEETQYF
-	10	TRBV20-1	TRBJ2-4	CSASATGQYF
-	12	TRBV7-2	TRBJ1-3	CASSLPPVTIYF
-	15	TRBV18	TRBJ1-3	CASSPSVAGGNTIYF
-	15	TRBV6-1	TRBJ2-2	CASRPRPTVTGELFF
few	13	TRBV6-1	TRBJ1-2	CASRKTGLYGYTF
-	11	TRBV30	TRBJ1-2	CAWSIRDGYTF
medium-sized	12	TRBV6-5	TRBJ1-6	CASSYGYSPLHF
-	9	TRBV19	TRBJ1-2	CSGGHGYTF
once	18	TRBV5-4	TRBJ2-5	CASSQGSGGRTTQETQYF
once	13	TRBV28	TRBJ1-1	CASNRGLEAEAFF
-	13	TRBV21-1	TRBJ2-7	CASSQRGGREQYF
once	18	TRBV19	TRBJ1-5	CASSPGRGRIYRNQPQHF
few	15	TRBV27	TRBJ1-1	CASSWGDSLNTEAFF
few	14	TRBV29-1	TRBJ2-5	CSVSWTVGGETQYF